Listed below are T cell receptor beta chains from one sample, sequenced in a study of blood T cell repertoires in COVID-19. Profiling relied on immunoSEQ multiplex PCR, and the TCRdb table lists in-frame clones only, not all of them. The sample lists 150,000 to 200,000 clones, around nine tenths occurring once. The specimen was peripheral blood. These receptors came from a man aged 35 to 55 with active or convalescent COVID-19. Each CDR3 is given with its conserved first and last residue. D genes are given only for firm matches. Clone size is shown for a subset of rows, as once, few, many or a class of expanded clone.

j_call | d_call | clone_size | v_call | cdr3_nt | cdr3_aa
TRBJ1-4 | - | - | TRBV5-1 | TGCGCCAGCAGCTTGAGTGGTCTGGGCAGGGTTGCTGAAAAACTGTTTTTT | CASSLSGLGRVAEKLFF
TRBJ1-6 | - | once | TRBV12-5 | TGTGCTAGCCTACAGGGTGATAGCTATAATTCACCCCTCCACTTT | CASLQGDSYNSPLHF
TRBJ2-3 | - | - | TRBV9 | TGTGCCAGCAGCGCGTCAGATACGCAGTATTTT | CASSASDTQYF
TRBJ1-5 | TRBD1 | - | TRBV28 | TGTGCCGGCCAGAGGACAGGGGCTAGTCAGCCCCAGCATTTT | CAGQRTGASQPQHF
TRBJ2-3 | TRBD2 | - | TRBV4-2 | TGTGCCAGCAGCCAAGTGACCCGAGCGGGGGGGCCTGTAGATACGCAGTATTTT | CASSQVTRAGGPVDTQYF
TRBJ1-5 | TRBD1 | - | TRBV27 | TGTGCCAGCAGTTTATTCGGGACAGGGGCAAGTAGCAATCAGCCCCAGCATTTT | CASSLFGTGASSNQPQHF
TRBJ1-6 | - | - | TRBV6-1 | TGTGCCAGCAGTGAATCCGCAGGGTTATATAATTCACCCCTCCACTTT | CASSESAGLYNSPLHF
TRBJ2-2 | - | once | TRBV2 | TGTGCCAGCAGCCGACAGGAAAGGAACACCGGGGAGCTGTTTTTT | CASSRQERNTGELFF
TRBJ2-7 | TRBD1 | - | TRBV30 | TGTGCCTGTACGGGACAGGGTAGCGAGCAGTACTTC | CACTGQGSEQYF
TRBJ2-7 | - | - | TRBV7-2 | TGTGCCAGCAGCTTGCAAGGACTACCCTACGAGCAGTACTTC | CASSLQGLPYEQYF
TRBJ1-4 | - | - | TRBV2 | TGTGCCAGCGGGACTGAAGTTAATGAAAAACTGTTTTTT | CASGTEVNEKLFF
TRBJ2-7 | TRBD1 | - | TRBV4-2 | TGTGCCAGCAGCCAAGACCATCAGGGACAGAACAACGAGCAGTACTTC | CASSQDHQGQNNEQYF
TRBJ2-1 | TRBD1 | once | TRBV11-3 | TGTGCCAGCAGCCCCAGGGACAGAGGGAATGAGCAGTTCTTC | CASSPRDRGNEQFF
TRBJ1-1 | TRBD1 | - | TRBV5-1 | TGCGCCAGCACGCCCAGCCCGGGGACAGGCATGAACACTGAAGCTTTCTTT | CASTPSPGTGMNTEAFF
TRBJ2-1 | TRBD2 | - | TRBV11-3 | TGTGCCAGCAGCTCTATAGCGGGAGGGCCTGGCAATGAGCAGTTCTTC | CASSSIAGGPGNEQFF
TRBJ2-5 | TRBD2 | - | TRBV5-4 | TGTGCCAGCAGGGGAGCGGGGGTATACCAAGAGACCCAGTACTTC | CASRGAGVYQETQYF
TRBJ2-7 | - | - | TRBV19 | TGTGCCAGTTCTGACAGACCCTACGAGCAGTACTTC | CASSDRPYEQYF
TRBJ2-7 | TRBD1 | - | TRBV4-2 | TGTGCCAGCAGCCCGACAGGGGGGGACTACGAGCAGTACTTC | CASSPTGGDYEQYF
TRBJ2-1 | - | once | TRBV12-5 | TGTGCTAGTGGTTTGGTACGGGGCAGGGGATTAATCTTGGCCAATAACAATGAGCAGTTCTTC | CASGLVRGRGLILANNNEQFF